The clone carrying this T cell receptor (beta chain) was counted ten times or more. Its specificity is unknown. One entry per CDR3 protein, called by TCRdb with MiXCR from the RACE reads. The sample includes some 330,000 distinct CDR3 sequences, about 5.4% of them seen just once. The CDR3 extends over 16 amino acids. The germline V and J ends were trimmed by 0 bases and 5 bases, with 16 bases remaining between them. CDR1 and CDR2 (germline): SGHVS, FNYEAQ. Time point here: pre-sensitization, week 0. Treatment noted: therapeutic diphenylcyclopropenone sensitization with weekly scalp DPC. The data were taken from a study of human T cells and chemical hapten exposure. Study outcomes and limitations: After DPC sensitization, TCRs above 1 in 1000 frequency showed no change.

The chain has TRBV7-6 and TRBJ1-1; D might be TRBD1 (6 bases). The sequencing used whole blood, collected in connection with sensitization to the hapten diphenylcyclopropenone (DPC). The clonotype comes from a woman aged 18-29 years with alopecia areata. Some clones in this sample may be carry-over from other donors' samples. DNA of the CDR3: TGTGCCAGCAGCTTAGCGCGGGCAGGGAGGGGGACTGAAGCTTTCTTT. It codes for CASSLARAGRGTEAFF.